The clone carrying this T cell receptor (beta chain) was seen only once. Its antigen is unknown. Data came from immunoSEQ multiplex PCR; TCRdb stores just in-frame clones and leaves some out. The table includes some 92,000 clones, roughly 80% detected once. The data originate from a study of radiotherapy plus CTLA-4 blockade in lung cancer. V was pared by 2 bases and J by 2 bases, with 3 bases of the junction left unmatched. The germline CDR1 and CDR2 sequences are SGHRS and YFSETQ. This CDR3 has 14 residues. Patients with chemo-refractory metastatic non-small-cell lung cancer received focal radiation plus CTLA-4 blockade with ipilimumab. General study results and limits: Radiotherapy was combined with ipilimumab, and tumor-derived TCR clones then expanded in blood. The best prediction of response reportedly came from early blood T cell clone dynamics, with interferon-beta.

The source is a human donor with non-small cell lung cancer who had a partial response to radiotherapy plus ipilimumab. The source material was peripheral blood, sampled from a patient treated with radiotherapy plus ipilimumab. The J gene is TRBJ2-5, the V gene TRBV5-1, with 7 bases aligning to TRBD1. The CDR3: CASSFTGVQETQYF. The DNA for the CDR3 is TGCGCCAGCAGCTTTACAGGGGTGCAAGAGACCCAGTACTTC.